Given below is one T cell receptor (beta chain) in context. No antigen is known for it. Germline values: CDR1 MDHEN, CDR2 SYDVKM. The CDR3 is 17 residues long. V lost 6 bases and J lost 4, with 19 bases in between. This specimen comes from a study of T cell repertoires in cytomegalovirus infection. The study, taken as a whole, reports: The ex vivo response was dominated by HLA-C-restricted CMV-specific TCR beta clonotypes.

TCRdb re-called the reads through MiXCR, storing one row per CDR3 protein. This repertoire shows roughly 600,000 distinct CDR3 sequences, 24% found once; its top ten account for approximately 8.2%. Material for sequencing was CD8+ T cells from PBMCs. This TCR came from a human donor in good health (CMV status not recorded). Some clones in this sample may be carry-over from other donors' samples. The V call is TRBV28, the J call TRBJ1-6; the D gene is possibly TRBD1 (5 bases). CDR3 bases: TGTGCCAGCAGCCCTTACCGGGGGTTATCTTATAATTCACCCCTCCACTTT. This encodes CASSPYRGLSYNSPLHF.